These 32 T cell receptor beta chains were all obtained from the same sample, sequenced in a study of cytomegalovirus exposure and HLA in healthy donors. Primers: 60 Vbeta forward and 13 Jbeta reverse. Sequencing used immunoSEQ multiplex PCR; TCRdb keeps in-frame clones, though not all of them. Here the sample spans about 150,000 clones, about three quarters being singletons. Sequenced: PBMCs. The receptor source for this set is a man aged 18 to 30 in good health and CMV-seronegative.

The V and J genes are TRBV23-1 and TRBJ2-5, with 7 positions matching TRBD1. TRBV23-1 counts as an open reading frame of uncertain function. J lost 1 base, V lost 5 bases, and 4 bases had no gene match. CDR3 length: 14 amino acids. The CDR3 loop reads CASSRAGGQETQYF. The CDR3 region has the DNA TGCGCCAGCAGTAGGGCAGGGGGCCAAGAGACCCAGTACTTC.

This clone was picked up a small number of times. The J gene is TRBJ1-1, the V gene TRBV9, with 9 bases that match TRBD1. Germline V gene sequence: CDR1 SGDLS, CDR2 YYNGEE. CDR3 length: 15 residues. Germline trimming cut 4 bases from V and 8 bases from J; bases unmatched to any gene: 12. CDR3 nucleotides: TGTGCCAGCAGCCCGGACAGGGGATACTCGGAGGAAGCTTTCTTT. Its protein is CASSPDRGYSEEAFF.

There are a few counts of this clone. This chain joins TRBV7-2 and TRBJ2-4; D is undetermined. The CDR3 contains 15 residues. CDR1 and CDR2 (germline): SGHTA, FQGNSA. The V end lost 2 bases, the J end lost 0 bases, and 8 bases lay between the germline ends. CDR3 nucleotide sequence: TGTGCCAGCAGCTTAATGACTGTAGCCAAAAACATTCAGTACTTC. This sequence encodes CASSLMTVAKNIQYF.

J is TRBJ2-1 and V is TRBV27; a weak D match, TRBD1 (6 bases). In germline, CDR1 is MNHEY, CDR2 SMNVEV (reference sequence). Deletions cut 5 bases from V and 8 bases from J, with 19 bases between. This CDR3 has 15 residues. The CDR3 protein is CASSVKGVPAYEQFF. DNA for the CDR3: TGTGCCAGCAGTGTCAAGGGGGTACCTGCGTATGAGCAGTTCTTC.

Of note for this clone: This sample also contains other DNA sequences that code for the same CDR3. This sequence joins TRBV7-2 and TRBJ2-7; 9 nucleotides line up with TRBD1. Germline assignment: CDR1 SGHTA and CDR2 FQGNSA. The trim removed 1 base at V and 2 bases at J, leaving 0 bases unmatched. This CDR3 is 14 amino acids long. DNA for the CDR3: TGTGCCAGCAGCTTAGGACAGGGGGCCTACGAGCAGTACTTC. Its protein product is CASSLGQGAYEQYF.

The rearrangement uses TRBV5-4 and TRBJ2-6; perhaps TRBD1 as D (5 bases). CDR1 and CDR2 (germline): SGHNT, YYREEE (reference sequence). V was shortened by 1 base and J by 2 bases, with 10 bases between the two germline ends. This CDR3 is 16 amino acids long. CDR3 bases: TGTGCCAGCAGCTTGTACCAGGGCCCTGGGGCCAACGTCCTGACTTTC. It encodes CASSLYQGPGANVLTF. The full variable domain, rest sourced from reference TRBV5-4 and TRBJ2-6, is ETGVTQSPTHLIKTRGQQVTLRCSSQSGHNTVSWYQQALGQGPQFIFQYYREEENGRGNFPPRFSGLQFPNYSSELNVNALELDDSALYLCASSLYQGPGANVLTFGAGSRLTVL.

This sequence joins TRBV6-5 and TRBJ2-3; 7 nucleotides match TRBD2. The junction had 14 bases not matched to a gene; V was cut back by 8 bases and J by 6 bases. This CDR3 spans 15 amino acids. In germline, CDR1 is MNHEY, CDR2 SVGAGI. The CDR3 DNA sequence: TGTGCCAGCTCCTACGGGGAGGGCCATTGGGATACGCAGTATTTT. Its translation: CASSYGEGHWDTQYF.

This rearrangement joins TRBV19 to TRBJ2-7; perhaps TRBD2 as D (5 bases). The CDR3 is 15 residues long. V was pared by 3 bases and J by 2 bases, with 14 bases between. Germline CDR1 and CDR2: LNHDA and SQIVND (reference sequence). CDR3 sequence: CASSMVARGTYEQYF. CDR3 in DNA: TGTGCCAGTAGTATGGTGGCCCGAGGGACCTACGAGCAGTACTTC.

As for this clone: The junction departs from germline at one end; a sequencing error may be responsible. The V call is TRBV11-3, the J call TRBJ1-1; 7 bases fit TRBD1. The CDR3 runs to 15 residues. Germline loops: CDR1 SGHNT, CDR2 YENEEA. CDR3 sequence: CASSLDSGTAKEVFF. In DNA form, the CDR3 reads TGTGCCAGCAGCTTAGATAGCGGGACAGCGAAAGAAGTTTTCTTT.

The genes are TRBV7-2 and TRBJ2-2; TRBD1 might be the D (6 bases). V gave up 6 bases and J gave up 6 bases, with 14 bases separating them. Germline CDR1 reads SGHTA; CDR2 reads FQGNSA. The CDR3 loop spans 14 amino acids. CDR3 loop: CASRADNRAGELFF. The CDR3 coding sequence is TGTGCCAGCAGAGCAGACAACAGGGCCGGGGAGCTGTTTTTT.

CDR3 amino acids: CASNRDRGQGYTF. The CDR3, as DNA: TGTGCCAGTAATCGGGACAGGGGGCAGGGCTACACCTTC. This chain joins TRBV19 and TRBJ1-2, with 12 bases lining up with TRBD1. The V gene end was trimmed by 7 bases and the J gene end by 8 bases; junction bases not matched to a gene: 5. Germline CDR1 LNHDA, CDR2 SQIVND (reference sequence). CDR3 length: 13 residues.

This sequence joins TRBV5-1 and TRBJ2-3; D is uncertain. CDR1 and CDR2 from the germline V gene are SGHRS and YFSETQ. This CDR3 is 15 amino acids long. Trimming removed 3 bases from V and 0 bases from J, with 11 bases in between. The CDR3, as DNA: TGCGCCAGCAGCTCGGGTGGCTCAAGCACAGATACGCAGTATTTT. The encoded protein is CASSSGGSSTDTQYF.

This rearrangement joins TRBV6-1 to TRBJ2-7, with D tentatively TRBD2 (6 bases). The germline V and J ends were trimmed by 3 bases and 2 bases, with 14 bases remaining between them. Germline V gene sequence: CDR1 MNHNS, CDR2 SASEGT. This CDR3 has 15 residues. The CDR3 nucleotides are TGTGCCAGCAGTGACCCCTACTCGGGGGCCTACGAGCAGTACTTC. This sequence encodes CASSDPYSGAYEQYF.

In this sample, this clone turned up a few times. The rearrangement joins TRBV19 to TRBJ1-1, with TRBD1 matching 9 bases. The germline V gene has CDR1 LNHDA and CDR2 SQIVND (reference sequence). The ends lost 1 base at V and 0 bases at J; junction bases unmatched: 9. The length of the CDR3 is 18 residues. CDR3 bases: TGTGCCAGTAGTATAGCCGGGACAGGGACATCCATGAACACTGAAGCTTTCTTT. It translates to CASSIAGTGTSMNTEAFF.

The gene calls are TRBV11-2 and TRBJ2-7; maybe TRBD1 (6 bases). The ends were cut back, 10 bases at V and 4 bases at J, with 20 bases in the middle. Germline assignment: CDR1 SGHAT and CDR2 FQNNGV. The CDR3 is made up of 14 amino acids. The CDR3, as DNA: TGTGCCAACCCTTTCGACAGGATTATTTACGAGCAGTACTTC. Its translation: CANPFDRIIYEQYF.

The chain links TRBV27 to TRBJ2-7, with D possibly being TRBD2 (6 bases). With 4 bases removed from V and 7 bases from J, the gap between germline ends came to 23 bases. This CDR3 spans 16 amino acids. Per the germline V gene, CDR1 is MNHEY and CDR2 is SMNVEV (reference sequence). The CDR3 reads CASSSGAGFGESEQYF. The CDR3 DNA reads TGTGCCAGCAGTTCGGGAGCGGGCTTCGGGGAGAGTGAGCAGTACTTC.

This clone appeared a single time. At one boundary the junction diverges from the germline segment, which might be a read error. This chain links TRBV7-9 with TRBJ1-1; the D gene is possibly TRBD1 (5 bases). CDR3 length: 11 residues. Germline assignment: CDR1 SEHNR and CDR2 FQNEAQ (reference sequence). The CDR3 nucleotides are TGTTCCAGCTCCGGAGGGGCTGAAGCTTTCTTT. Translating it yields CSSSGGAEAFF.

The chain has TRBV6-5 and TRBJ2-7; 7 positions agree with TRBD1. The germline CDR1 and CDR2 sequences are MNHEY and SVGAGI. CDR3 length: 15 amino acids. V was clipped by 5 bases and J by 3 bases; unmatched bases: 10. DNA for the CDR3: TGTGCCAGCAGTCTAAGGACAGGTGAGGGCTACGAGCAGTACTTC. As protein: CASSLRTGEGYEQYF.

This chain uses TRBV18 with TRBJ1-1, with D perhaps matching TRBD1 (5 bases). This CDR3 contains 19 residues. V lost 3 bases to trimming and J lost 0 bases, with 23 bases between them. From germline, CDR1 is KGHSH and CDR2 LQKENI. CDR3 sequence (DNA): TGTGCCAGCTCACCCCCACCTACCGGCAGACAGAAAATGAACACTGAAGCTTTCTTT. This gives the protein CASSPPPTGRQKMNTEAFF. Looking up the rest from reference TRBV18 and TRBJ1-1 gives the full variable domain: NAGVMQNPRHLVRRRGQEARLRCSPMKGHSHVYWYRQLPEEGLKFMVYLQKENIIDESGMPKERFSAEFPKEGPSILRIQQVVRGDSAAYFCASSPPPTGRQKMNTEAFFGQGTRLTVV.

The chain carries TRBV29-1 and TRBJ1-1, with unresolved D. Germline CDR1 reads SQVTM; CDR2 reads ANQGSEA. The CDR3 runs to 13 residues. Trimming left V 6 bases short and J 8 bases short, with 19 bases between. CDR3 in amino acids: CSVRGPGGSEAFF. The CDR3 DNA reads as TGCAGCGTCCGCGGGCCCGGAGGTTCGGAAGCTTTCTTT.

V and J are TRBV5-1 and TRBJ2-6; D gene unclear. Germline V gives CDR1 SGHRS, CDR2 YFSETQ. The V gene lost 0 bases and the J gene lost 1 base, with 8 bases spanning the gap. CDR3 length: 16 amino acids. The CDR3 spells CASSLDALSGANVLTF. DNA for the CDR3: TGCGCCAGCAGCTTGGATGCGTTATCTGGGGCCAACGTCCTGACTTTC.

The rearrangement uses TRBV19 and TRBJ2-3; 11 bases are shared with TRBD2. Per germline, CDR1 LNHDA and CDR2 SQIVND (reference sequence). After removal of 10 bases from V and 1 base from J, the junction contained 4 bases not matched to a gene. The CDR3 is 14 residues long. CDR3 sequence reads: CATVAGGGTDTQYF. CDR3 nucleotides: TGTGCCACCGTAGCGGGAGGGGGCACAGATACGCAGTATTTT.

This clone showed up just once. CDR3 in DNA: TGTGCCAGTAGTCCAGCGGGAGGGACCTACGAGCAGTACTTC. This encodes CASSPAGGTYEQYF. The V gene is TRBV19, the J gene TRBJ2-7; TRBD2 agrees at 10 bases. Trimming took 5 bases from V and 2 from J; bases not matched to a gene: 3. CDR1 is LNHDA and CDR2 is SQIVND in the germline V gene (reference sequence). This CDR3 region has 14 residues.

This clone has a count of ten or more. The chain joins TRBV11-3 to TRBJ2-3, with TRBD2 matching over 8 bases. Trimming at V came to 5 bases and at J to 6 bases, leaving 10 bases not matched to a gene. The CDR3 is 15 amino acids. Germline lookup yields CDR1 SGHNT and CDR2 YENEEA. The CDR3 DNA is TGTGCCAGCAGCCCCCGGCCTAGCGGGTTGGATACGCAGTATTTT. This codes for CASSPRPSGLDTQYF.

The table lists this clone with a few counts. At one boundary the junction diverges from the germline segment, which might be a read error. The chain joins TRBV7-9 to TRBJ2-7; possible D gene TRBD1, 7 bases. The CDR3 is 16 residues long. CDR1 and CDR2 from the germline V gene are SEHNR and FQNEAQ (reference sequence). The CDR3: CSSSLGGTALSYEQYF. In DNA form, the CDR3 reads TGTTCCAGCAGCTTAGGGGGGACAGCTCTCTCCTACGAGCAGTACTTC.

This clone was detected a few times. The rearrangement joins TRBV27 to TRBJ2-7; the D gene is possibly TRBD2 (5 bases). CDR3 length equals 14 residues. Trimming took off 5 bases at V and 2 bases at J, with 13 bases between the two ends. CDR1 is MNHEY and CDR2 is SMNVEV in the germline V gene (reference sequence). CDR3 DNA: TGTGCCAGCAGTCCCGACTACCATCCCTACGAGCAGTACTTC. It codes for CASSPDYHPYEQYF.

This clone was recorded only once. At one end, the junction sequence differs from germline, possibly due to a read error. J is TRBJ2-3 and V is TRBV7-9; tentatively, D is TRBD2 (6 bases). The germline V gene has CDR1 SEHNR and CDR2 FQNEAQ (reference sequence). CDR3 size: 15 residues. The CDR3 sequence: CSSSLRLGGGDTQYF. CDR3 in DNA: TGTTCCAGCAGCTTACGGCTGGGGGGAGGAGATACGCAGTATTTT.

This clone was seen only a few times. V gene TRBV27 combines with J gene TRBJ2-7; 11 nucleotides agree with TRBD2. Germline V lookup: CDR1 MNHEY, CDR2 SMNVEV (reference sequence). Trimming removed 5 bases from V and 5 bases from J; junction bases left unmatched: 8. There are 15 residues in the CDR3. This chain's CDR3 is CASSTLAGGLNEQYF. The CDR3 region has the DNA TGTGCCAGCAGTACCTTAGCGGGAGGGCTTAACGAGCAGTACTTC.

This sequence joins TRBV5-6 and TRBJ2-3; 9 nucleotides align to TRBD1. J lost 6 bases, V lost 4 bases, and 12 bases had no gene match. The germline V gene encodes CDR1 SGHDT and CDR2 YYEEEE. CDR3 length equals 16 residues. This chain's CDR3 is CASSLGPGQGLDTQYF. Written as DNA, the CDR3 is TGTGCCAGCAGCCTGGGACCGGGACAGGGTTTGGATACGCAGTATTTT.

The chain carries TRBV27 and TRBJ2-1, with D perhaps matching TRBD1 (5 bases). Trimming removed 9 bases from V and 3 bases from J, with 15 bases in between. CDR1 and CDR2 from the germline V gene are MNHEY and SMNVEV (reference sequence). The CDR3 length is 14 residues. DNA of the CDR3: TGTGCCAGTTCCTATGGGGCAGTCTACAATGAGCAGTTCTTC. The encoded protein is CASSYGAVYNEQFF.

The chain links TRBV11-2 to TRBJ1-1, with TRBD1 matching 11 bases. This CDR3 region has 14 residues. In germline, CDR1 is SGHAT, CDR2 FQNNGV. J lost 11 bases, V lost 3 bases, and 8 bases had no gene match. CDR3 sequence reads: CASSFMDRGHKAFF. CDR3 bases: TGTGCCAGCAGCTTTATGGACAGGGGGCACAAGGCTTTCTTT.

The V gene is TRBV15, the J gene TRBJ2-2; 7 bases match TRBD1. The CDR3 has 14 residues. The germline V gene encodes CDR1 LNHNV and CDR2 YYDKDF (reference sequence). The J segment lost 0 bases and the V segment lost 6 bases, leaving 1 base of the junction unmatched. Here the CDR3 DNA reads TGTGCCACCAGAGGGACAGCGAACACCGGGGAGCTGTTTTTT. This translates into CATRGTANTGELFF.